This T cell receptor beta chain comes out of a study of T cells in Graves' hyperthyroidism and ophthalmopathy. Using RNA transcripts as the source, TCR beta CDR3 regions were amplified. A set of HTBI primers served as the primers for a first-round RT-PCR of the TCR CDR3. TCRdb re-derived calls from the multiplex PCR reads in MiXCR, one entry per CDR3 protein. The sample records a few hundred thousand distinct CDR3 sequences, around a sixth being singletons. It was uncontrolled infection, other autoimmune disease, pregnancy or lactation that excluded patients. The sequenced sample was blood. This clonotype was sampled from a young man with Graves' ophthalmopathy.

The CDR3 DNA reads as TGTGCCGCCAACAGGGAACGGTCTGGGGCCAACGTCCTGACTTTC. Residues: CAANRERSGANVLTF. V gene TRBV2 combines with J gene TRBJ2-6; the D gene is possibly TRBD1 (6 bases). Germline loops: CDR1 SNHLY, CDR2 FYNNEI. This CDR3 is built from 15 residues. The V and J ends lost 11 bases and 1 base respectively, with 15 bases between them.